The clone carrying this TCR beta chain appeared many times. Its target is unknown. In TCRdb, the 5' RACE reads were re-called with MiXCR into one record per CDR3 protein. The sample has about 48,000 distinct CDR3 sequences, about 5.6% seen once; the top ten hold 4.5% to 5.5%. The data were taken from a study of early T cells in non-severe SARS-CoV-2 infection. General observations from the study: Anti-spike CD8 responses were favored by VDJdb matching, which missed private and CD4 specificities.

The origin of this receptor is an adult who was a healthcare worker with PCR-confirmed SARS-CoV-2 infection or an uninfected control (not recorded which). Sequenced: whole blood.

CDR3 in amino acids: CASIDRGFNYGYTF. DNA for the CDR3: TGTGCCAGCATTGACAGGGGATTTAACTATGGCTACACCTTC. V gene TRBV6-1 combines with J gene TRBJ1-2, with 8 bases identical to TRBD1. The CDR3 length is 14 residues. V trimming: 7 bases; J trimming: 1 base; junction bases outside the gene matches: 5. Germline lookup yields CDR1 MNHNS and CDR2 SASEGT.